Below are 26 T cell receptor beta chains sequenced from a single sample in a study of shared clonotypes between healthy human individuals. The data were produced by immunoSEQ multiplex PCR, yet TCRdb's version contains in-frame clones alone and is incomplete. Here the sample spans around 1 million clones, over 75% being singletons. Sample: memory CD4+ T cells sorted from blood. Subset here: CD45RA-negative fraction. These receptors were obtained from a man in his late teens or twenties in good health.

This sequence joins TRBV4-1 and TRBJ2-7; TRBD1 matches at 9 bases. Germline V gene sequence: CDR1 MGHRA, CDR2 YSYEKL. The CDR3 is made up of 16 amino acids. V gave up 6 bases and J gave up 4 bases; unmatched junction bases: 13. The CDR3 loop is CASSLSIQGASYEQYF. CDR3 bases: TGCGCCAGCAGTTTATCCATACAGGGGGCTTCTTACGAGCAGTACTTC.

The chain is built from TRBV2 and TRBJ1-4, with D possibly being TRBD1 (5 bases). Looked up from germline, CDR1 is SNHLY and CDR2 is FYNNEI. CDR3 length: 14 amino acids. V was cut by 7 bases and J by 3 bases, with 12 bases left in between. As DNA, the CDR3 is TGTGCCAGCAAGGGGACCCCCCCTAATGAAAAACTGTTTTTT. It translates to CASKGTPPNEKLFF.

The chain couples TRBV7-2 to TRBJ2-7, with 8 bases identical to TRBD2. With 6 bases clipped from V and 6 bases from J, the junction kept 7 bases outside the gene matches. CDR1 is SGHTA and CDR2 is FQGNSA in the germline V gene. The CDR3 spans 13 residues. CDR3 bases: TGTGCCAGCAGGCGGGAGGAGGGTGGCGAGCAGTACTTC. The encoded protein is CASRREEGGEQYF.

The J gene is TRBJ1-5, the V gene TRBV28; a weak D match, TRBD1 (6 bases). V lost 6 bases and J 6 bases, leaving 15 bases between the germline ends. CDR3 size: 14 residues. Germline lookup yields CDR1 MDHEN and CDR2 SYDVKM. The CDR3 DNA reads as TGTGCCAGCAGGTACAGCGGAGGGGGTCAGCCCCAGCATTTT. It yields the protein CASRYSGGGQPQHF. The complete variable domain, with remaining parts taken from reference TRBV28 and TRBJ1-5, reads DVKVTQSSRYLVKRTGEKVFLECVQDMDHENMFWYRQDPGLGLRLIYFSYDVKMKEKGDIPEGYSVSREKKERFSLILESASTNQTSMYLCASRYSGGGQPQHFGDGTRLSIL.

V gene TRBV7-9 combines with J gene TRBJ2-3; possible D gene TRBD1, 6 bases. This CDR3 is built from 13 residues. CDR1 is SEHNR and CDR2 is FQNEAQ in the germline V gene (reference sequence). CDR3 nucleotide sequence: TGTGCTTCCCGGACAGACCCCACAGATACGCAGTATTTT. Translating gives CASRTDPTDTQYF.

Regarding this clone: Other DNA sequences in this specimen translate into the identical CDR3. The rearrangement links TRBV30 to TRBJ2-7; 9 positions agree with TRBD1. The CDR3 contains 13 residues. Germline V gene data show CDR1 as GTSNPN and CDR2 as SVGIG (reference sequence). With 5 bases clipped from V and 2 bases from J, the junction kept 4 bases outside the gene matches. CDR3: CAWSGQGPYEQYF. The CDR3 DNA is TGTGCCTGGTCGGGACAGGGTCCCTACGAGCAGTACTTC.

In its sample, this clone was seen once. CDR3 amino acids: CASSLDVAGRTYEQYF. In nucleotides, the CDR3 is TGTGCCAGCAGCTTAGACGTAGCGGGGAGGACCTACGAGCAGTACTTC. The chain carries TRBV7-8 and TRBJ2-7, with 8 bases lining up with TRBD2. This CDR3 comprises 16 residues. The V and J ends lost 1 base and 2 bases, in that order; junction bases with no gene match: 7. Germline lookup yields CDR1 SGHVS and CDR2 FQNEAQ. The variable domain in full, completed from reference TRBV7-8 and TRBJ2-7, reads GAGVSQSPRYKVAKRGQDVALRCDPISGHVSLFWYQQALGQGPEFLTYFQNEAQLDKSGLPSDRFFAERPEGSVSTLKIQRTQQEDSAVYLCASSLDVAGRTYEQYFGPGTRLTVT.

This clone was observed a few times. The chain uses TRBV19 and TRBJ1-1; no clear D. The germline CDR1 and CDR2 sequences are LNHDA and SQIVND (reference sequence). Trimming removed 5 bases at V and 1 base at J, with 14 bases between. The CDR3 totals 15 residues. CDR3 residues: CASSFNLVTNTEAFF. CDR3 DNA sequence: TGTGCCAGTAGTTTTAACCTCGTGACGAACACTGAAGCTTTCTTT.

The V and J genes are TRBV2 and TRBJ2-5; 7 bases align to TRBD2. The DNA matches TRBJ2-7 better at its end, which makes the J call doubtful. The germline V gene has CDR1 SNHLY and CDR2 FYNNEI. The CDR3 extends over 14 amino acids. The CDR3 loop is CASTPSAGAVEQYF. The CDR3, as DNA: TGTGCCAGCACCCCCTCCGCGGGAGCGGTCGAGCAGTACTTC.

This chain uses TRBV5-1 with TRBJ2-7, with 9 bases lining up with TRBD1. The germline V gene encodes CDR1 SGHRS and CDR2 YFSETQ. The CDR3 runs 15 residues. J lost 6 bases, V lost 2 bases, and 9 bases had no gene match. The chain's CDR3 is CASSLIPGQGAEQYF. CDR3 coding DNA: TGCGCCAGCAGCTTAATTCCGGGACAGGGTGCCGAGCAGTACTTC. The full variable domain, its missing parts supplied by reference TRBV5-1 and TRBJ2-7, is KAGVTQTPRYLIKTRGQQVTLSCSPISGHRSVSWYQQTPGQGLQFLFEYFSETQRNKGNFPGRFSGRQFSNSRSEMNVSTLELGDSALYLCASSLIPGQGAEQYFGPGTRLTVT.

V and J are TRBV27 and TRBJ2-4, with D possibly TRBD1 on 6 matching bases. The CDR3 extends over 20 amino acids. Looked up from germline, CDR1 is MNHEY and CDR2 is SMNVEV (reference sequence). Between the trimmed V and J ends, which lost 6 bases and 3 bases, there was a span of 30 bases. The CDR3 DNA follows: TGTGCCAGCAGCCCTAAATCAGGGGCAGGCGCGACATTATTCAAAAACATTCAGTACTTC. Residues: CASSPKSGAGATLFKNIQYF.

This clone was counted a few times. J is TRBJ1-5 and V is TRBV6-1; a weak D match, TRBD1 (6 bases). Trimming shortened V by 8 bases and J by 7 bases, and 21 bases separated the two germline ends. The CDR3 has 15 residues. Germline V gene sequence: CDR1 MNHNS, CDR2 SASEGT. The CDR3: CASAYRGGAGQPQHF. The CDR3 bases are TGTGCCAGCGCCTATCGAGGGGGGGCGGGGCAGCCCCAGCATTTT.

On this clone: This may arise from a read error, as a much more abundant clone is one base away. The chain combines TRBV5-4 with TRBJ2-7, with 13 bases fitting TRBD2. The CDR3 is made up of 15 amino acids. Germline V CDR1 and CDR2: SGHNT, YYREEE (reference sequence). J lost 0 bases, V lost 3 bases, and 0 bases had no gene match. This CDR3 is CASSWTSGSSYEQYF. CDR3 nucleotide sequence: TGTGCCAGCAGCTGGACTAGCGGGAGCTCCTACGAGCAGTACTTC.

The rearrangement joins TRBV28 to TRBJ2-7; tentatively, D is TRBD2 (5 bases). The germline V gene has CDR1 MDHEN and CDR2 SYDVKM. The CDR3 consists of 15 residues. V was cut by 2 bases and J by 2 bases, with 13 bases left in between. The CDR3 DNA reads TGTGCCAGCAGTTTAGGAGGTGGGTCAGCCTACGAGCAGTACTTC. Protein product: CASSLGGGSAYEQYF.

The J gene is TRBJ2-3, the V gene TRBV29-1, with TRBD2 matching over 7 bases. Trimming at V came to 6 bases and at J to 6 bases, leaving 9 bases not matched to a gene. The CDR3 is made up of 13 amino acids. Germline V gene data show CDR1 as SQVTM and CDR2 as ANQGSEA. CDR3 loop: CSVSGLSIDTQYF. The CDR3 nucleotides read TGCAGCGTCTCGGGACTATCAATTGATACGCAGTATTTT.

The chain combines TRBV15 with TRBJ2-7; 11 bases are shared with TRBD2. Germline lookup yields CDR1 LNHNV and CDR2 YYDKDF (reference sequence). The CDR3 loop spans 15 amino acids. Trimming cost V 3 bases and J 3 bases; bases outside gene matches: 4. The CDR3 here is CATSSGTSGYYEQYF. The CDR3 DNA reads as TGTGCCACCAGCAGCGGGACTAGCGGCTACTACGAGCAGTACTTC. Combining the CDR3 with reference TRBV15 and TRBJ2-7 gives the whole variable domain DAMVIQNPRYQVTQFGKPVTLSCSQTLNHNVMYWYQQKSSQAPKLLFHYYDKDFNNEADTPDNFQSRRPNTSFCFLDIRSPGLGDTAMYLCATSSGTSGYYEQYFGPGTRLTVT.

This clone was counted many times. V is TRBV5-4 and J is TRBJ2-7; TRBD1 aligns across 9 bases. The CDR3 is made up of 15 amino acids. The junction had 6 bases not matched to a gene; V was cut back by 0 bases and J by 5 bases. Germline CDR1 SGHNT, CDR2 YYREEE (reference sequence). CDR3 coding DNA: TGTGCCAGCAGCTTGGATATCGGACAGGGGAACGAGCAGTACTTC. It is translated as CASSLDIGQGNEQYF.

There are a few counts of this clone. The chain carries TRBV5-1 and TRBJ1-6, with TRBD1 identical over 7 bases. The CDR3 has 15 amino acids. Losses at the gene ends were 0 bases for V and 6 bases for J; bases not matched to a gene: 3. Germline loops: CDR1 SGHRS, CDR2 YFSETQ. The CDR3 DNA reads TGCGCCAGCAGCTTGGAGGGGGCTGGTAATTCACCCCTCCACTTT. It encodes CASSLEGAGNSPLHF.

The rearrangement joins TRBV5-1 to TRBJ2-3; tentatively, D is TRBD1 (5 bases). The CDR3 is made up of 15 amino acids. Germline V gives CDR1 SGHRS, CDR2 YFSETQ. Trimming took off 0 bases at V and 2 bases at J, with 10 bases between the two ends. Here the CDR3 DNA reads TGCGCCAGCAGCTTGGTCGGACATACCACAGATACGCAGTATTTT. It yields the protein CASSLVGHTTDTQYF.

The table lists this clone with a few counts. The chain combines TRBV6-5 with TRBJ1-1; the D is unclear. CDR3 length equals 12 residues. Germline V lookup: CDR1 MNHEY, CDR2 SVGAGI. V was cut by 3 bases and J by 8 bases, with 10 bases left in between. In DNA form, the CDR3 reads TGTGCCAGCAGTTATGACGGGAACGAAGCTTTCTTT. Its translation: CASSYDGNEAFF.

The gene calls are TRBV11-2 and TRBJ2-2, with a weak D call TRBD1 (6 bases). Germline V gives CDR1 SGHAT, CDR2 FQNNGV. This CDR3 has 14 amino acids. Trimming removed 4 bases from V and 7 bases from J, with 13 bases in between. CDR3 in DNA: TGTGCCAGCAGCTCCTCGCCAGGGGACGGGGAGCTGTTTTTT. Protein sequence: CASSSSPGDGELFF.

The chain has TRBV6-1 and TRBJ1-2; 7 nucleotides line up with TRBD1. Germline values: CDR1 MNHNS, CDR2 SASEGT. V trimming: 9 bases; J trimming: 3 bases; junction bases outside the gene matches: 10. This CDR3 region has 14 residues. DNA for the CDR3: TGTGCCAGTAACAGAGACAGGGATGACTATGGCTACACCTTC. Translating gives CASNRDRDDYGYTF.

The V gene is TRBV2, the J gene TRBJ2-1; the match to TRBD2 covers 13 bases. The V gene's germline CDR1 is SNHLY and CDR2 FYNNEI. This CDR3 has 17 residues. After removal of 0 bases from V and 8 bases from J, the junction contained 7 bases not matched to a gene. This CDR3 is CASSEALLAGGGDEQFF. Here the CDR3 DNA reads TGTGCCAGCAGTGAAGCCTTACTAGCGGGAGGGGGCGATGAGCAGTTCTTC. The complete variable domain, with remaining parts taken from reference TRBV2 and TRBJ2-1, reads EPEVTQTPSHQVTQMGQEVILRCVPISNHLYFYWYRQILGQKVEFLVSFYNNEISEKSEIFDDQFSVERPDGSNFTLKIRSTKLEDSAMYFCASSEALLAGGGDEQFFGPGTRLTVL.

V and J are TRBV11-3 and TRBJ2-7; maybe TRBD2 (5 bases). Germline-derived CDR1 and CDR2 are SGHNT and YENEEA. Trimming cost V 0 bases and J 7 bases, with 13 bases left between them. CDR3 length: 14 amino acids. This chain's CDR3 is CASSLDSASGEQYF. As DNA, the CDR3 is TGTGCCAGCAGCTTAGATAGCGCATCGGGAGAGCAGTACTTC.

The chain is built from TRBV29-1 and TRBJ1-2; unclear D gene. CDR1 and CDR2 (germline): SQVTM, ANQGSEA. The V end was cut by 1 base, the J end by 3 bases, with 9 bases between. This CDR3 contains 13 residues. The CDR3 region is CSVEGVGYYGYTF. The CDR3, as DNA: TGCAGCGTTGAAGGAGTGGGATACTATGGCTACACCTTC.

The CDR3 protein is CASSPGLAGAYTDTQYF. CDR3 in DNA: TGTGCCAGCAGCCCGGGACTAGCGGGGGCCTACACAGATACGCAGTATTTT. The chain uses TRBV7-9 and TRBJ2-3, with TRBD2 identical over 14 bases. This CDR3 is 17 amino acids long. Germline V gene data show CDR1 as SEHNR and CDR2 as FQNEAQ (reference sequence). J lost 2 bases, V lost 5 bases, and 6 bases had no gene match.